These 7 T cell receptor beta chains originate from one sample sequenced in a study of blood T cell repertoires in COVID-19. Sequencing used immunoSEQ multiplex PCR; TCRdb keeps in-frame clones, though not all of them. The sample includes 75,000 to 90,000 clones, 88% of them seen just once. The material sequenced was peripheral blood. Receptor source: a man of 80 years or more with acute or convalescent COVID-19.

This sequence joins TRBV20-1 and TRBJ1-1; no clear D gene. From germline, CDR1 is DFQATT and CDR2 SNEGSKA (reference sequence). The CDR3 has 11 amino acids. Deletions cut 3 bases from V and 6 bases from J, with 8 bases between. The CDR3 sequence: CSARKEPEAFF. CDR3 bases: TGCAGTGCTAGGAAGGAGCCTGAAGCTTTCTTT.

The CDR3 spells CASSLGGGPSGANVLTF. CDR3 nucleotide sequence: TGTGCCAGCAGTTTGGGGGGAGGGCCCTCTGGGGCCAACGTCCTGACTTTC. V is TRBV2 and J is TRBJ2-6; 7 positions agree with TRBD2. The CDR3 has 17 residues. The germline V gene has CDR1 SNHLY and CDR2 FYNNEI. V shed 5 bases and J 0 bases; nucleotides not matched to a gene: 7.

The chain recombines TRBV4-2 with TRBJ1-2; TRBD1 matches 12 bases. From germline, CDR1 is LGHNA and CDR2 YNFKEQ. Germline trimming cut 2 bases from V and 3 bases from J; bases unmatched to any gene: 4. The CDR3 length is 16 residues. In DNA, the CDR3 is TGTGCCAGCAGCCAATCCGGGACAGGGGGCTACTATGGCTACACCTTC. Its translation is CASSQSGTGGYYGYTF.

The chain carries TRBV6-5 and TRBJ2-7, with D hard to call. Germline values: CDR1 MNHEY, CDR2 SVGAGI. V lost 6 bases and J lost 0, with 12 bases in between. The length of the CDR3 is 14 residues. The DNA for the CDR3 is TGTGCCAGCAGCCTCCTACAGAGCTCCTACGAGCAGTACTTC. Its translation: CASSLLQSSYEQYF.

This clone was counted once. The chain links TRBV11-2 to TRBJ2-5; D remains unclear. V was shortened by 5 bases and J by 5 bases, with 6 bases between the two germline ends. From germline, CDR1 is SGHAT and CDR2 FQNNGV. The CDR3 has 11 residues. CDR3 coding DNA: TGTGCCAGCAGCGCACACGAGACCCAGTACTTC. The encoded protein is CASSAHETQYF.

The chain has TRBV28 and TRBJ1-5; TRBD1 might be the D (6 bases). Germline CDR1 reads MDHEN; CDR2 reads SYDVKM. The CDR3 is 14 amino acids. Trimming cost V 8 bases and J 0 bases, with 11 bases left between them. DNA for the CDR3: TGTGCCAGCCAAACAGGGTATAGCAATCAGCCCCAGCATTTT. Translating gives CASQTGYSNQPQHF.

The V call is TRBV7-9, the J call TRBJ1-1; D is perhaps TRBD1 (6 bases). Germline CDR1 and CDR2: SEHNR and FQNEAQ (reference sequence). V lost 1 base, J lost 0 bases, and 9 bases lay in between. The CDR3 runs 15 residues. This CDR3 is CASSLETGMNTEAFF. DNA for the CDR3: TGTGCCAGCAGCTTAGAGACAGGTATGAACACTGAAGCTTTCTTT.